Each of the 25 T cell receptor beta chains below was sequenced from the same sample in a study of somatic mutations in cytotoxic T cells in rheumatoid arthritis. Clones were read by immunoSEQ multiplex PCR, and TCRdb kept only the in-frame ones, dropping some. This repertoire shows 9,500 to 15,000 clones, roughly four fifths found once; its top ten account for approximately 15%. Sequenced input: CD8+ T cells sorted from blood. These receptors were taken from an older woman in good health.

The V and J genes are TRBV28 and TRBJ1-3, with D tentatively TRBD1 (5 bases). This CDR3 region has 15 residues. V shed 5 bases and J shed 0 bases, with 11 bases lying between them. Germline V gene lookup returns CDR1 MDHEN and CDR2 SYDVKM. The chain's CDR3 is CASSLVGASGNTIYF. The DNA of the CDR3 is TGTGCCAGCAGTCTCGTAGGGGCCTCTGGAAACACCATATATTTT.

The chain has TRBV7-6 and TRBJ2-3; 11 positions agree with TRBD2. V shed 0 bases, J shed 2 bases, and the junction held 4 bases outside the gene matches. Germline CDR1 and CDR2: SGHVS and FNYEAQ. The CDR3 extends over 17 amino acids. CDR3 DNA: TGTGCCAGCAGCTTAGCCGTGGGACTAGCGGCCACAGATACGCAGTATTTT. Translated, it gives CASSLAVGLAATDTQYF.

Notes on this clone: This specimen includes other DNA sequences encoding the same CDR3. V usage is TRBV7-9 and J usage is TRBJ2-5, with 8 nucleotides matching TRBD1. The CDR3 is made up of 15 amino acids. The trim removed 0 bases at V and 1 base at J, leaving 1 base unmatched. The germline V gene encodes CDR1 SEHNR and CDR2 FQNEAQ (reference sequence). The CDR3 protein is CASSLAGTGQETQYF. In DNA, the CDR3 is TGTGCCAGCAGCTTAGCCGGGACAGGCCAAGAGACCCAGTACTTC.

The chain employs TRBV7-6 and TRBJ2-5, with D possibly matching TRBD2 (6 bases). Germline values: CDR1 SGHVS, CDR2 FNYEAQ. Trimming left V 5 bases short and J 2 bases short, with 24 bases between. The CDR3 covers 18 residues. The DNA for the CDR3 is TGTGCCAGCAGCCCCGGCGCTTTGGGGGTGGCGGGACAAGAGACCCAGTACTTC. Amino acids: CASSPGALGVAGQETQYF. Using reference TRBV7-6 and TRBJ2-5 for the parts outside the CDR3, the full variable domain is GAGVSQSPRYKVTKRGQDVALRCDPISGHVSLYWYRQALGQGPEFLTYFNYEAQQDKSGLPNDRFSAERPEGSISTLTIQRTEQRDSAMYRCASSPGALGVAGQETQYFGPGTRLLVL.

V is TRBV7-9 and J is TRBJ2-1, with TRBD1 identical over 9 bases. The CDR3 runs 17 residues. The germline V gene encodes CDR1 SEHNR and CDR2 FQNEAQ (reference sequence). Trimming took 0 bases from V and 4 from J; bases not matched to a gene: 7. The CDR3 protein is CASSLARGTGTYNEQFF. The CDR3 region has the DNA TGTGCCAGCAGCTTAGCCCGCGGGACAGGGACATACAATGAGCAGTTCTTC.

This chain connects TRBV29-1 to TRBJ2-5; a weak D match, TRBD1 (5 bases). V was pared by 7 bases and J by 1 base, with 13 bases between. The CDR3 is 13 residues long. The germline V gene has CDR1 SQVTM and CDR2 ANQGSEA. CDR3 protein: CSDNSGIQETQYF. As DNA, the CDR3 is TGCAGCGACAACTCAGGGATCCAAGAGACCCAGTACTTC.

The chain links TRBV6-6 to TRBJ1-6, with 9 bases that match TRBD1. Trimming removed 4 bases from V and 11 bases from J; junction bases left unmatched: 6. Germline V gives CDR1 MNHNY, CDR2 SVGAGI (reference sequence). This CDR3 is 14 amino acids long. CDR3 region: CASSFGQGTAPLHF. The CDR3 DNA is TGTGCCAGCAGTTTTGGACAGGGGACGGCACCCCTCCACTTT.

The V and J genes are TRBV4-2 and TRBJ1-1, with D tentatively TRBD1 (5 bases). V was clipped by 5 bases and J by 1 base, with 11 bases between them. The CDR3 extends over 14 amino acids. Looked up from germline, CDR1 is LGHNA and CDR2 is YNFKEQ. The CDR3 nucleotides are TGTGCCAGCAGCACACAGGATAAGAACACTGAAGCTTTCTTT. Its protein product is CASSTQDKNTEAFF.

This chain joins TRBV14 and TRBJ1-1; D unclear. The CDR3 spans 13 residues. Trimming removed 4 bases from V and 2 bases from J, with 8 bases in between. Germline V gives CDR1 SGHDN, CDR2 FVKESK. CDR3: CASSPGGNTEAFF. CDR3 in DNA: TGTGCCAGCAGCCCTGGCGGTAACACTGAAGCTTTCTTT.

The CDR3 DNA follows: TGCGCCAGCAGCTTGGAGGGGGTTGGAAACACCATATATTTT. This sequence encodes CASSLEGVGNTIYF. The rearrangement links TRBV5-1 to TRBJ1-3, with D possibly matching TRBD1 (6 bases). The germline gives CDR1 SGHRS, CDR2 YFSETQ. CDR3 length: 14 residues. Trimming pared 0 bases from V and 3 bases from J, leaving 7 bases between.

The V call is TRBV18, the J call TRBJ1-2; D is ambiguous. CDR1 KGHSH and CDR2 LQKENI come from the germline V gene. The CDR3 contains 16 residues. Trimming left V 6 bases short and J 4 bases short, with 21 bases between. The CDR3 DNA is TGTGCCAGCTCGAAAACCCGGTCGGCGGAGGGCTATGGCTACACCTTC. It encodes CASSKTRSAEGYGYTF.

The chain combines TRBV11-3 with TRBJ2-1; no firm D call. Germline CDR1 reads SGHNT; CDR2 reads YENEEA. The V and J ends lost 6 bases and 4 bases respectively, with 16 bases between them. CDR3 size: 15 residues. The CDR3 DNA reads TGTGCCAGCAGTCCCCTTATGGCCAGTTACAATGAGCAGTTCTTC. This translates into CASSPLMASYNEQFF.

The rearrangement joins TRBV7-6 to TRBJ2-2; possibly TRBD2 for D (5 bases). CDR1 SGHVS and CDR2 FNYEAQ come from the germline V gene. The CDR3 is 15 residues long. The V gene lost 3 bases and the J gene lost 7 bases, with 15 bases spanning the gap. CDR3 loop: CASSFSADTFGELFF. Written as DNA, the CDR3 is TGTGCCAGCAGCTTTAGCGCAGACACCTTCGGGGAGCTGTTTTTT.

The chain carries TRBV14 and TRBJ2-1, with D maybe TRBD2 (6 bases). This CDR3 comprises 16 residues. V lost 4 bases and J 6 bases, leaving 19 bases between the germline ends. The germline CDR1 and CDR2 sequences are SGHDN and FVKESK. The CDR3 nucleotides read TGTGCCAGCAGCCCAATAGCGGCTGGAGGCCTCAATGAGCAGTTCTTC. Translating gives CASSPIAAGGLNEQFF.

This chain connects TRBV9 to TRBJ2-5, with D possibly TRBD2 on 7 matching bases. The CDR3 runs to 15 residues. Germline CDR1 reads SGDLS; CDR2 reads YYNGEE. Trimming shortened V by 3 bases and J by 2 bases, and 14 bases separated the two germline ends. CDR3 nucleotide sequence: TGTGCCAGCAGCGCGGAAGGGGGGGGACAAGAGACCCAGTACTTC. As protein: CASSAEGGGQETQYF.

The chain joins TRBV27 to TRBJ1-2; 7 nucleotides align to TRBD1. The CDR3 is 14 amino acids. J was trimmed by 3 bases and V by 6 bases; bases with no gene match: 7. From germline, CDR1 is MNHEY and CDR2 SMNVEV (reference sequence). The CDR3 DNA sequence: TGTGCCAGCAGCCCTTCCCAGGGGGACTATGGCTACACCTTC. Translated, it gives CASSPSQGDYGYTF.

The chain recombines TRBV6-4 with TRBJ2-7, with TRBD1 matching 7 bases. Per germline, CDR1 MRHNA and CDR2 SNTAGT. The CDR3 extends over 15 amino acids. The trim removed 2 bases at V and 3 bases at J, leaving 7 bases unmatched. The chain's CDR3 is CASSDEDRRHYEQYV. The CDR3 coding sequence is TGTGCCAGCAGTGACGAGGACAGGAGACACTACGAGCAGTACGTC.

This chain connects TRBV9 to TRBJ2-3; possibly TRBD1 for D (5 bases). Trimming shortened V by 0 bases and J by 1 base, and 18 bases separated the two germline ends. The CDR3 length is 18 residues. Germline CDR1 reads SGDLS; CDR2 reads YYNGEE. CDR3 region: CASSVGRWGLAGTDTQYF. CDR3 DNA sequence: TGTGCCAGCAGCGTAGGCCGCTGGGGCTTAGCTGGCACAGATACGCAGTATTTT. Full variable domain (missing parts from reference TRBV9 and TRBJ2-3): DSGVTQTPKHLITATGQRVTLRCSPRSGDLSVYWYQQSLDQGLQFLIQYYNGEERAKGNILERFSAQQFPDLHSELNLSSLELGDSALYFCASSVGRWGLAGTDTQYFGPGTRLTVL.

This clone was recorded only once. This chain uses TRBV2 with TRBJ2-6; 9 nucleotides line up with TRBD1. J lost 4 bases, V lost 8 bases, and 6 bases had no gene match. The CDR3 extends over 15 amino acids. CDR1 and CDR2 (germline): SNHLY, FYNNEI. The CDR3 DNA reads TGTGCCAGCGCAATAGACAGGGGGGGGGCCAACGTCCTGACTTTC. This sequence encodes CASAIDRGGANVLTF.

The CDR3 bases are TGTGCCAGCAGCTCCAGCGGAACCACCTACAATGAGCAGTTCTTC. Its protein is CASSSSGTTYNEQFF. The V gene is TRBV28, the J gene TRBJ2-1; a possible D gene is TRBD2 (5 bases). Germline loops: CDR1 MDHEN, CDR2 SYDVKM. Trimming removed 6 bases from V and 2 bases from J, with 14 bases in between. The length of the CDR3 is 15 residues.

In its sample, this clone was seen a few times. CDR3 coding DNA: TGTGCCAGCAGCTCGGGACTAGCGGTTTACGAGCAGTACGTC. It yields the protein CASSSGLAVYEQYV. The gene calls are TRBV2 and TRBJ2-7; 11 positions match TRBD2. The trim removed 6 bases at V and 4 bases at J, leaving 5 bases unmatched. The CDR3 extends over 14 amino acids. The germline CDR1 and CDR2 sequences are SNHLY and FYNNEI.

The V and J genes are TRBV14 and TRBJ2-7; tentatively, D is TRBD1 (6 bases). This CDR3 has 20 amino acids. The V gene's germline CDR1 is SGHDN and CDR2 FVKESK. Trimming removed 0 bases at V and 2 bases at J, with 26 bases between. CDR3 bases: TGTGCCAGCAGCCAAGATCCATTGGTGGACAGCCAGACCTATACCTACGAGCAGTACGTC. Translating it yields CASSQDPLVDSQTYTYEQYV.

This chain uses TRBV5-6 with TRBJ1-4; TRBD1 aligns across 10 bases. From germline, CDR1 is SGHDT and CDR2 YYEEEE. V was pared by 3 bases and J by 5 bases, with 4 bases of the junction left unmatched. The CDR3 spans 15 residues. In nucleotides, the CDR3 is TGTGCCAGCAGCTCGGGACAGGGGCCGAATGAAAAACTGTTTTTT. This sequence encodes CASSSGQGPNEKLFF.

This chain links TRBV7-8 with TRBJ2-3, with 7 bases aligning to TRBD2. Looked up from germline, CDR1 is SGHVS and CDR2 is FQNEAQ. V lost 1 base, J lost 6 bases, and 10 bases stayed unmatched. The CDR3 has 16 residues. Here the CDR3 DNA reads TGTGCCAGCAGCTTAGGGACTAGTCTCGCCGGGGATACGCAGTATTTT. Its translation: CASSLGTSLAGDTQYF.

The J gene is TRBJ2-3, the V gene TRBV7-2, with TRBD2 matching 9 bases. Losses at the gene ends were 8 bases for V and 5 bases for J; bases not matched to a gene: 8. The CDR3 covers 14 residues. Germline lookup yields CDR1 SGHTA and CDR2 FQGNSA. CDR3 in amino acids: CASGPGLAVDTQYF. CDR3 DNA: TGTGCCAGCGGACCGGGACTAGCAGTAGATACGCAGTATTTT. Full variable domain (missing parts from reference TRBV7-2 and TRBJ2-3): GAGVSQSPSNKVTEKGKDVELRCDPISGHTALYWYRQSLGQGLEFLIYFQGNSAPDKSGLPSDRFSAERTGGSVSTLTIQRTQQEDSAVYLCASGPGLAVDTQYFGPGTRLTVL.